The T cell receptor beta chain under discussion was sequenced for a study of PD-1 blockade in mismatch repair-deficient tumors. Whole-study context: All were previously treated, progressing patients with over 9 mismatch repair-deficient cancer types. Study-level findings and limits: Tumor-resident clones, often undetectable pretreatment in blood, expanded then contracted after pembrolizumab.

TCRdb's copy holds only in-frame clones and misses some; the assay was immunoSEQ multiplex PCR. The data show under 95,000 clones, over 75% seen once. Turning to this clone: Its antigen is as yet unknown.

Germline V CDR1 and CDR2: SGHTA, FQGTGA. The CDR3 extends over 14 amino acids. Trimming removed 2 bases from V and 10 bases from J, with 15 bases in between. The source of this sequence is an adult with mismatch repair-deficient cancer. The input for sequencing was peripheral blood, taken 12 weeks after starting pembrolizumab. This chain joins TRBV7-3 and TRBJ2-1; D remains unclear. CDR3 loop: CASSLPPHLLEQFF. CDR3 DNA sequence: TGTGCCAGCAGCTTACCCCCACATCTTCTCGAGCAGTTCTTC.